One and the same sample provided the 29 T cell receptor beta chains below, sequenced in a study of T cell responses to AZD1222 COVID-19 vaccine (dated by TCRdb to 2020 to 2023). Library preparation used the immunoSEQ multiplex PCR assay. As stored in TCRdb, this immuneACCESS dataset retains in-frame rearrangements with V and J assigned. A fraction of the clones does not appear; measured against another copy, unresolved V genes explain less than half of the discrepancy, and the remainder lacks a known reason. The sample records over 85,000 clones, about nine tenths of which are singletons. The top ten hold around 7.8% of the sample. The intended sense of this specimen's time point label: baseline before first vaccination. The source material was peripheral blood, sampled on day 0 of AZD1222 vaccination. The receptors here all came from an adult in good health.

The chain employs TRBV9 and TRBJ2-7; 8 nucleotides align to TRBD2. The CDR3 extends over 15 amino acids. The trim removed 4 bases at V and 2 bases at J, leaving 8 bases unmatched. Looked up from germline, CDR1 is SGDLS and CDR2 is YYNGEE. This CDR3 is CASSPGLASTYEQYF. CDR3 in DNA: TGTGCCAGCAGCCCCGGACTAGCATCTACCTACGAGCAGTACTTC.

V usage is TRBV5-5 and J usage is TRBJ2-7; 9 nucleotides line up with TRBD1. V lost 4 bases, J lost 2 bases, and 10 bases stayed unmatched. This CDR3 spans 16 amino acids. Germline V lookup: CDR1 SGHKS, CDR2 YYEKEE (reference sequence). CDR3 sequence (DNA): TGTGCCAGCAGCCCCCAACAGACAGGGGGGACCTACGAGCAGTACTTC. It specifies CASSPQQTGGTYEQYF. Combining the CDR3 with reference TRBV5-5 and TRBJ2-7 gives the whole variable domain DAGVTQSPTHLIKTRGQQVTLRCSPISGHKSVSWYQQVLGQGPQFIFQYYEKEERGRGNFPDRFSARQFPNYSSELNVNALLLGDSALYLCASSPQQTGGTYEQYFGPGTRLTVT.

The CDR3 sequence is CASSLDWTGFGYTF. CDR3 sequence (DNA): TGCGCCAGCAGCTTGGATTGGACAGGGTTTGGCTACACCTTC. The rearrangement uses TRBV5-1 and TRBJ1-2, with 8 bases identical to TRBD1. Trimming at V came to 0 bases and at J to 7 bases, leaving 5 bases not matched to a gene. From germline, CDR1 is SGHRS and CDR2 YFSETQ. This CDR3 has 14 amino acids.

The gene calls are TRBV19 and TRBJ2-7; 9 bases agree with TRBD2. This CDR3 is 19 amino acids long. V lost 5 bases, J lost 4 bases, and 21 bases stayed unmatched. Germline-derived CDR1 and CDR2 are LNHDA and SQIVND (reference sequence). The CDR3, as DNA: TGTGCCAGTAGTGGTGCGATTACTCAGCGGGGGGACATAATATACGAGCAGTACTTC. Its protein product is CASSGAITQRGDIIYEQYF.

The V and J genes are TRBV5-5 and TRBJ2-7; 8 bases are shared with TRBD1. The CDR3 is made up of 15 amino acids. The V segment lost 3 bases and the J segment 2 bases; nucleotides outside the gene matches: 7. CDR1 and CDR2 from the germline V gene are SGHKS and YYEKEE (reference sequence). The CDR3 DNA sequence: TGTGCCAGCAGCTGGGGAGGACAGGGACCCTACGAGCAGTACTTC. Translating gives CASSWGGQGPYEQYF.

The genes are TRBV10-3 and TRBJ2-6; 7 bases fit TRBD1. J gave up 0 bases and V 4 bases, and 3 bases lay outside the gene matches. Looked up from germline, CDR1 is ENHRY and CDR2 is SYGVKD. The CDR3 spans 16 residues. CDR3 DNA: TGTGCCATCAGTGGACAGGGACACTCTGGGGCCAACGTCCTGACTTTC. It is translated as CAISGQGHSGANVLTF.

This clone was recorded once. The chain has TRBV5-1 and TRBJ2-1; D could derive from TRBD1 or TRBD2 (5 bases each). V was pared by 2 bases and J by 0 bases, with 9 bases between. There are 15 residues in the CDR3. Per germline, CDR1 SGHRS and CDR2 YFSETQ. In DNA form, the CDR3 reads TGCGCCAGCAGCTTCGGGGCCAGCTCCTACAATGAGCAGTTCTTC. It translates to CASSFGASSYNEQFF.

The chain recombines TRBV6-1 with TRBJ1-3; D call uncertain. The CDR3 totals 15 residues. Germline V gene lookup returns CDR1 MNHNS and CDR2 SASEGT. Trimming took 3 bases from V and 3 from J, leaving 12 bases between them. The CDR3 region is CASSDLSAGGNTIYF. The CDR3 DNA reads TGTGCCAGCAGTGATTTGAGTGCTGGTGGAAACACCATATATTTT.

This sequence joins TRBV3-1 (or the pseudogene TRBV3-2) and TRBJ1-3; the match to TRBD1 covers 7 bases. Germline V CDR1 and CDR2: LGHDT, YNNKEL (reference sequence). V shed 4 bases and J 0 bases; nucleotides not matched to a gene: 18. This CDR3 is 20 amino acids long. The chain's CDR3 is CASSRLNRGPRGYSGNTIYF. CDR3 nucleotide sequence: TGTGCCAGCAGCCGCCTGAACAGGGGCCCTCGGGGCTACTCTGGAAACACCATATATTTT.

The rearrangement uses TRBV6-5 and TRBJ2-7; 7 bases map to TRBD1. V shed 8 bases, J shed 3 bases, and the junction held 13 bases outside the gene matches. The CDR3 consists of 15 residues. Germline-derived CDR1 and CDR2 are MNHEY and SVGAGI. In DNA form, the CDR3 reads TGTGCCAGCGCGCACAGAACCGGGACAGACTACGAGCAGTACTTC. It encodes CASAHRTGTDYEQYF.

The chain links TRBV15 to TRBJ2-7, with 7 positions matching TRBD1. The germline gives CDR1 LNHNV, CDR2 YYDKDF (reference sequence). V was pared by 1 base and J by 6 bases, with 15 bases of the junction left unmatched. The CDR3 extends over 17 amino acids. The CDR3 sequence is CATSRVAGGNSFGEQYF. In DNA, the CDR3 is TGTGCCACCAGCAGAGTAGCAGGGGGTAACTCTTTCGGCGAGCAGTACTTC.

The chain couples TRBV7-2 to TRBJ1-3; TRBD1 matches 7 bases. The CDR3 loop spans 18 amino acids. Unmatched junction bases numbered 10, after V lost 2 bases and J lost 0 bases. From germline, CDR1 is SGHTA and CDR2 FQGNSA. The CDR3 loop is CASSLLGTQGSSGNTIYF. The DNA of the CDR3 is TGTGCCAGCAGCTTACTGGGGACACAGGGGAGCTCTGGAAACACCATATATTTT. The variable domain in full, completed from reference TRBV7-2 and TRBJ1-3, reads GAGVSQSPSNKVTEKGKDVELRCDPISGHTALYWYRQSLGQGLEFLIYFQGNSAPDKSGLPSDRFSAERTGGSVSTLTIQRTQQEDSAVYLCASSLLGTQGSSGNTIYFGEGSWLTVV.

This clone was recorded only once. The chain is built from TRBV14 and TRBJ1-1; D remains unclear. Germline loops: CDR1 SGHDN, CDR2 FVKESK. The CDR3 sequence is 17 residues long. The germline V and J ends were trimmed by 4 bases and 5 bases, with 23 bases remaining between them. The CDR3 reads CASSPHFSHMAGTEAFF. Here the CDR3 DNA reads TGTGCCAGCAGCCCTCATTTCTCCCACATGGCAGGAACTGAAGCTTTCTTT. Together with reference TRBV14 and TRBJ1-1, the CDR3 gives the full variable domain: EAGVTQFPSHSVIEKGQTVTLRCDPISGHDNLYWYRRVMGKEIKFLLHFVKESKQDESGMPNNRFLAERTGGTYSTLKVQPAELEDSGVYFCASSPHFSHMAGTEAFFGQGTRLTVV.

The chain's CDR3 is CASSLSRGQEAFF. The CDR3 DNA sequence: TGTGCCAGCAGCCTGTCCCGGGGCCAAGAAGCTTTCTTT. The J gene is TRBJ1-1, the V gene TRBV12-3 or TRBV12-4; a possible D gene is TRBD1 (5 bases). The CDR3 is 13 residues long. V lost 6 bases and J 8 bases, leaving 16 bases between the germline ends.

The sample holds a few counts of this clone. The CDR3 loop is CASSNAGTATEAFF. CDR3 nucleotide sequence: TGCGCCAGCAGCAATGCCGGGACGGCAACTGAAGCTTTCTTT. The chain carries TRBV5-1 and TRBJ1-1; tentative D call: TRBD1 (5 bases). With 4 bases removed from V and 5 bases from J, the gap between germline ends came to 15 bases. This CDR3 is built from 14 residues. Germline V lookup: CDR1 SGHRS, CDR2 YFSETQ.

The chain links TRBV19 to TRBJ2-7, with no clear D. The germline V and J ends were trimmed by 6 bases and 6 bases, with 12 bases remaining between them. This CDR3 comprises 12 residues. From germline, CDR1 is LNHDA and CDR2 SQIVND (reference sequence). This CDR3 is CASRAAPGEQYF. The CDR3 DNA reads TGTGCCAGTAGGGCCGCCCCTGGCGAGCAGTACTTC.

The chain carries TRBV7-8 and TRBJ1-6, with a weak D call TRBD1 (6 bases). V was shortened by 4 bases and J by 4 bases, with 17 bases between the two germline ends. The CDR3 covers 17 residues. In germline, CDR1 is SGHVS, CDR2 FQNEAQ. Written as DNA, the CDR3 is TGTGCCAGCAGCTCTTTTCGGACGGGACAATATAATTCACCCCTCCACTTT. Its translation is CASSSFRTGQYNSPLHF.

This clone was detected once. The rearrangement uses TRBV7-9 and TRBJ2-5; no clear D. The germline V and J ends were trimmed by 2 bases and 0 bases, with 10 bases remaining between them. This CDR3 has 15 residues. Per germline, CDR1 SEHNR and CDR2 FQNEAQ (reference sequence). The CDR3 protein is CASSLPGWYQETQYF. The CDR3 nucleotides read TGTGCCAGCAGCTTACCCGGTTGGTACCAAGAGACCCAGTACTTC.

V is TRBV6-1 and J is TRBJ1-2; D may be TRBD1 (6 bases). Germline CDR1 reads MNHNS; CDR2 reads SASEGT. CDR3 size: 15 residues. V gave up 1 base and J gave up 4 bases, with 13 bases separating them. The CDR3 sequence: CASSEVQGRGYGYTF. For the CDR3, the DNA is TGTGCCAGCAGTGAAGTTCAGGGGCGCGGCTATGGCTACACCTTC.

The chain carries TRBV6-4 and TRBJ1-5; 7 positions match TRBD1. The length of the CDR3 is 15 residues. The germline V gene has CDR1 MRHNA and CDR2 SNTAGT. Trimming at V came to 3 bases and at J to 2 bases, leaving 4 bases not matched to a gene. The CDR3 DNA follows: TGTGCCAGCAGTGAAACAGGGGAGGGCAATCAGCCCCAGCATTTT. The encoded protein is CASSETGEGNQPQHF.

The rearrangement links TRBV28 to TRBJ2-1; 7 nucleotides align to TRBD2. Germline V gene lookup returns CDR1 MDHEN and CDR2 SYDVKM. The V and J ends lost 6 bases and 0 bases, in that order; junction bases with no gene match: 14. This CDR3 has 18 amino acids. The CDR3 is CASSRPLLAPSSYNEQFF. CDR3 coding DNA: TGTGCCAGCAGCCGTCCATTACTAGCGCCCAGCTCCTACAATGAGCAGTTCTTC. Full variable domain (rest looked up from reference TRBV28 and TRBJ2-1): DVKVTQSSRYLVKRTGEKVFLECVQDMDHENMFWYRQDPGLGLRLIYFSYDVKMKEKGDIPEGYSVSREKKERFSLILESASTNQTSMYLCASSRPLLAPSSYNEQFFGPGTRLTVL.

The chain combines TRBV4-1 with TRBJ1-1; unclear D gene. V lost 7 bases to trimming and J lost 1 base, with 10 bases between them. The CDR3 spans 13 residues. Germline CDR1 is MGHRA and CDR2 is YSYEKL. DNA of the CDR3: TGCGCCAGCACCTCCACAGCGAACACTGAAGCTTTCTTT. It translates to CASTSTANTEAFF.

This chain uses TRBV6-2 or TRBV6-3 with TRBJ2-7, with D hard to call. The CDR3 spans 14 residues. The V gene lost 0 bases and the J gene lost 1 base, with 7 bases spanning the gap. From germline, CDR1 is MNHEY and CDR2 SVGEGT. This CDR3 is CASSYSVSSYEQYF. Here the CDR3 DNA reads TGTGCCAGCAGTTACTCGGTTAGTTCCTACGAGCAGTACTTC.

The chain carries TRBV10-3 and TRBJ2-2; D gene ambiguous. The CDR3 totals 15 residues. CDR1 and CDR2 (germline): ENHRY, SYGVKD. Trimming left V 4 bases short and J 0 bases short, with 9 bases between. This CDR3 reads CAISGAAANTGELFF. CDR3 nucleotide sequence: TGTGCCATCAGTGGGGCGGCCGCGAACACCGGGGAGCTGTTTTTT.

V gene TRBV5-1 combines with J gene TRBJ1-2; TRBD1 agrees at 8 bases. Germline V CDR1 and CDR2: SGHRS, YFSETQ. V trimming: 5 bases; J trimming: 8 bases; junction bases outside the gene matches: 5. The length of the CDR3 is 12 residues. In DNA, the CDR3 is TGCGCCAGCAGGCCGGACAGGGTCGGCTACACCTTC. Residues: CASRPDRVGYTF.

The CDR3 sequence is CASHVLPSANEQFF. As DNA, the CDR3 is TGTGCCAGCCACGTCCTCCCCTCGGCGAATGAGCAGTTCTTC. V gene TRBV28 combines with J gene TRBJ2-1; D unclear. This CDR3 region has 14 residues. The germline gives CDR1 MDHEN, CDR2 SYDVKM. V lost 8 bases and J lost 7, with 18 bases in between.

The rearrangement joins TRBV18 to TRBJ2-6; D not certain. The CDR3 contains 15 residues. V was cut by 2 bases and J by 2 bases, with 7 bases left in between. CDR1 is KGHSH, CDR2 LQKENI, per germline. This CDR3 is CASSPTAAGANVLTF. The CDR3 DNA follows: TGTGCCAGCTCACCAACTGCGGCTGGGGCCAACGTCCTGACTTTC.

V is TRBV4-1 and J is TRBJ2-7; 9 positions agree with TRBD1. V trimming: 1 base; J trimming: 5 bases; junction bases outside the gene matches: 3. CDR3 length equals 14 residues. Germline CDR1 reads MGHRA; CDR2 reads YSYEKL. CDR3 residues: CASSQAGQGHEQYF. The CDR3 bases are TGCGCCAGCAGCCAAGCGGGACAGGGCCACGAGCAGTACTTC.

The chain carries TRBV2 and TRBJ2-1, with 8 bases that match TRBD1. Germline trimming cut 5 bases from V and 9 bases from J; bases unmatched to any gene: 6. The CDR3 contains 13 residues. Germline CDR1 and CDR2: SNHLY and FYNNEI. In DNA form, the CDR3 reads TGTGCCAGCAGTCTGACAGGGGTGGGTGAGCAGTTCTTC. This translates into CASSLTGVGEQFF.